This T cell receptor (beta chain) was identified in a study of T cell responses to AZD1222 COVID-19 vaccine. Study-wide context: Pooling of second doses given at about 4 or about 12 weeks was done.

As concerns this clone: Its cognate antigen is unknown.

Overall study findings and caveats: Compared with day 0, the breadth and depth of the Spike-specific TCR repertoire rose significantly after two doses of AZD1222. Across the whole spike, CD4 TCRs peaked at regions 160-218 and 743-854. The donor cohort was predominantly white British with a female majority, and clonal diversity may have been underestimated.

With 4 bases clipped from V and 4 bases from J, the junction kept 11 bases outside the gene matches. Germline loops: CDR1 MNHEY, CDR2 SVGEGT. The CDR3 has 18 amino acids. Method: immunoSEQ multiplex PCR; TCRdb's copy keeps in-frame clones and lacks some. The repertoire has more than 95,000 clones, 85% to 90% of them found once; the top ten carry 9.1%. Sequencing was performed on peripheral blood, taken on day 0 of AZD1222 vaccination. The genes are TRBV6-2 or TRBV6-3 and TRBJ2-3; 13 nucleotides match TRBD2. The source is an adult in good health. The CDR3 loop is CASSSTSSGLAGADTQYF. CDR3 in DNA: TGTGCCAGCAGTTCCACATCGAGTGGACTAGCGGGAGCAGATACGCAGTATTTT.